A few counts support the clone carrying this TCR beta chain. Its target is unknown. Germline CDR1 SEHNR, CDR2 FQNEAQ (reference sequence). V shed 5 bases and J 2 bases; nucleotides not matched to a gene: 9. The CDR3 covers 17 residues. Unique molecular identifiers were present on the cDNA, which also gained a universal primer site by template switching. TCRdb analysed the 5' RACE reads with MiXCR anew, one entry per CDR3 protein. The data hold approximately 630,000 distinct CDR3 sequences, with about 7% observed a single time. The data were taken from a study of identical twins. Study outcomes and limitations: Insertion counts were lower in abundant cord blood beta clonotypes, a trend that memory repertoires did not show. It was out-of-frame TCR alpha sharing in monozygotic twins that models underestimated.

These data were likewise used in another study, on yellow fever vaccine responses in identical twins. From that paper: Reportedly, the T cell response mounted by twins to vaccine seemed partly convergent, partly personalized.

The V call is TRBV7-9, the J call TRBJ2-2, with TRBD1 matching over 9 bases. The receptor comes from a woman aged 18-29 years in good health. Sequences were obtained from PBMCs. The CDR3 nucleotides are TGTGCCAGCAGCGACATCTGGGGACAGGGAAACACCGGGGAGCTGTTTTTT. The encoded protein is CASSDIWGQGNTGELFF.